Listed here are 15 T cell receptor beta chains from one sample, sequenced in a study of T-cell memory formation after mild COVID-19. Each CDR3 protein is one row after TCRdb ran MiXCR on the 5' RACE reads. The sample records about 290,000 distinct CDR3 sequences, 15% to 20% being singletons. Sequenced input: PBMCs or a T cell subset sorted from them (not recorded which). The receptor source for this set is a man aged 18 to 35 who had mild COVID-19 (a few samples of this study predate the infection). Cell type and time point are not known.

CDR3 residues: CATSREGAPSGTGELFF. CDR3 nucleotide sequence: TGTGCCACCAGCAGAGAAGGGGCCCCGAGTGGGACCGGGGAGCTGTTTTTT. The rearrangement joins TRBV15 to TRBJ2-2; possible D gene TRBD1, 5 bases. This CDR3 is 17 amino acids long. CDR1 and CDR2 from the germline V gene are LNHNV and YYDKDF (reference sequence). V was pared by 0 bases and J by 5 bases, with 16 bases between.

The V gene is TRBV7-2, the J gene TRBJ2-7; D is perhaps TRBD2 (5 bases). Germline-derived CDR1 and CDR2 are SGHTA and FQGNSA. The CDR3 consists of 14 residues. Trimming cost V 2 bases and J 2 bases, with 10 bases left between them. The CDR3 nucleotides are TGTGCCAGCAGCTTAAGGAGAGGGACCTACGAGCAGTACGTC. Protein product: CASSLRRGTYEQYV.

Only a few counts were recorded for this clonotype. The V and J genes are TRBV6-6 and TRBJ1-6; D gene ambiguous. Trimming cost V 3 bases and J 4 bases, with 4 bases left between them. The CDR3 is 13 residues long. Germline CDR1 reads MNHNY; CDR2 reads SVGAGI (reference sequence). The DNA of the CDR3 is TGTGCCAGCAGTTATGCGTATAATTCACCCCTCCACTTT. Residues: CASSYAYNSPLHF.

The rearrangement links TRBV10-3 to TRBJ1-1, with 7 nucleotides matching TRBD1. The V segment lost 7 bases and the J segment 4 bases; nucleotides outside the gene matches: 6. CDR1 and CDR2 (germline): ENHRY, SYGVKD. CDR3 length equals 13 residues. The CDR3 loop reads CAITETGLTEAFF. In nucleotides, the CDR3 is TGTGCCATCACCGAGACAGGGCTCACTGAAGCTTTCTTT.

The gene calls are TRBV20-1 and TRBJ1-2; D unclear. Looked up from germline, CDR1 is DFQATT and CDR2 is SNEGSKA (reference sequence). The length of the CDR3 is 13 residues. The V gene lost 6 bases and the J gene lost 2 bases, with 13 bases spanning the gap. The CDR3 is CSASEVENYGYTF. The CDR3 DNA follows: TGCAGTGCATCAGAAGTCGAAAACTATGGCTACACCTTC.

The chain joins TRBV10-1 to TRBJ2-7; D gene ambiguous. There are 10 residues in the CDR3. Trimming removed 4 bases from V and 4 bases from J, with 2 bases in between. Germline lookup yields CDR1 WNHNN and CDR2 SYGVQD (reference sequence). The CDR3 DNA reads TGCGCCAGCAGTGTTTACGAGCAGTACGTC. Its translation is CASSVYEQYV.

This clonotype was found a few times. The V gene is TRBV4-1, the J gene TRBJ1-4; D is possibly TRBD1 (6 bases). Trimming stripped 4 bases from V and 8 bases from J, with 20 bases between. This CDR3 comprises 16 residues. Germline CDR1 MGHRA, CDR2 YSYEKL. The CDR3 here is CASSPGGGEGSEKLFF. DNA for the CDR3: TGCGCCAGCAGCCCCGGGGGCGGGGAGGGTTCAGAAAAACTGTTTTTT.

V usage is TRBV29-1 and J usage is TRBJ2-3, with a weak D call TRBD1 (5 bases). The ends were cut back, 6 bases at V and 3 bases at J, with 22 bases in the middle. The CDR3 runs 16 residues. Germline loops: CDR1 SQVTM, CDR2 ANQGSEA. The CDR3 DNA is TGCAGCGTCGACGTCCAGGGTGGGGTGAGGACAGATACGCAGTATTTT. Its protein is CSVDVQGGVRTDTQYF.

This chain links TRBV7-2 with TRBJ2-4; D may be TRBD1 (5 bases). The CDR3 loop spans 13 amino acids. In germline, CDR1 is SGHTA, CDR2 FQGNSA. Trimming took 3 bases from V and 9 from J, leaving 12 bases between them. CDR3 loop: CASSFSRVGIQYF. The CDR3 DNA is TGTGCCAGCAGCTTCTCCAGGGTGGGCATTCAGTACTTC.

This clonotype was picked up one time. This chain links TRBV5-5 with TRBJ2-7; D is possibly TRBD2 (5 bases). With 6 bases removed from V and 4 bases from J, the gap between germline ends came to 14 bases. The germline V gene encodes CDR1 SGHKS and CDR2 YYEKEE (reference sequence). The CDR3 has 13 amino acids. CDR3 nucleotide sequence: TGTGCCAGCATGGGCTATGGGAGATACGAGCAGTACTTC. As protein: CASMGYGRYEQYF. Full variable domain (missing parts from reference TRBV5-5 and TRBJ2-7): DAGVTQSPTHLIKTRGQQVTLRCSPISGHKSVSWYQQVLGQGPQFIFQYYEKEERGRGNFPDRFSARQFPNYSSELNVNALLLGDSALYLCASMGYGRYEQYFGPGTRLTVT.

In this sample, this clonotype turned up a few times. The chain uses TRBV12-3 or TRBV12-4 and TRBJ2-1; the match to TRBD2 covers 12 bases. This CDR3 region has 15 residues. Unmatched junction bases numbered 11, after V lost 5 bases and J lost 12 bases. CDR3 sequence reads: CASSGTTQLAGGQFF. CDR3 in DNA: TGTGCCAGCAGTGGAACGACGCAACTAGCGGGGGGGCAGTTCTTC.

This clonotype was observed once. The V and J genes are TRBV5-3 and TRBJ2-3; 9 bases are shared with TRBD2. TRBV5-3 is given ORF status, its function remaining uncertain. V was clipped by 1 base and J by 3 bases; unmatched bases: 9. This CDR3 is 17 amino acids long. CDR3 protein: CARSLRSSGDATDTQYF. Written as DNA, the CDR3 is TGTGCCAGAAGCTTGCGGTCTAGCGGGGACGCGACAGATACGCAGTATTTT.

This clonotype has just a few counts. The V and J genes are TRBV5-6 and TRBJ2-7; 7 nucleotides match TRBD1. Germline values: CDR1 SGHDT, CDR2 YYEEEE. Unmatched junction bases numbered 6, after V lost 5 bases and J lost 1 base. There are 14 residues in the CDR3. CDR3 sequence (DNA): TGTGCCAGCAGTTTCGACAGGGAGTCCTACGAGCAGTACGTC. This encodes CASSFDRESYEQYV.

This sequence joins TRBV5-1 and TRBJ1-1; D perhaps matches TRBD1 (6 bases). V lost 3 bases and J lost 1, with 19 bases in between. The CDR3 has 17 residues. The germline gives CDR1 SGHRS, CDR2 YFSETQ. In DNA, the CDR3 is TGCGCCAGCAGCTCCGTCCCGGGACAAGCAACGAACACTGAAGCTTTCTTT. It specifies CASSSVPGQATNTEAFF.

The J gene is TRBJ2-7, the V gene TRBV28; possibly TRBD1 or TRBD2 for D (5 bases each). This CDR3 has 14 amino acids. Germline V gene data show CDR1 as MDHEN and CDR2 as SYDVKM. V shed 3 bases and J shed 4 bases, with 13 bases lying between them. CDR3 nucleotide sequence: TGTGCCAGCAGTTTGTTTGGGGGTGGTTACGAGCAGTACGTC. Protein sequence: CASSLFGGGYEQYV.